Each of the 10 T cell receptor beta chains below was sequenced from the same sample in a study of T cell responses to AZD1222 COVID-19 vaccine. Profiling relied on immunoSEQ multiplex PCR, and the TCRdb table lists in-frame clones only, not all of them. This sample has 120,000 or so clones; around 90% occur once, and the top ten carry less than 2%. Specimen: peripheral blood, collected on day 0 of AZD1222 vaccination. All receptors come from an adult in good health.

This clone was observed a single time. The rearrangement uses TRBV9 and TRBJ2-7; unclear D gene. Trimming left V 0 bases short and J 3 bases short, with 13 bases between. The germline gives CDR1 SGDLS, CDR2 YYNGEE. The CDR3 spans 15 residues. The CDR3 DNA reads as TGTGCCAGCAGCGTAGAACACAGAAACGTCTACGAGCAGTACTTC. It encodes CASSVEHRNVYEQYF.

This clone has a single count. This sequence joins TRBV9 and TRBJ2-3; possible D gene TRBD2, 6 bases. The germline CDR1 and CDR2 sequences are SGDLS and YYNGEE. This CDR3 region has 15 residues. Trimming took off 0 bases at V and 2 bases at J, with 10 bases between the two ends. The CDR3 bases are TGTGCCAGCAGCGTAGGAGGGAGGCCCACAGATACGCAGTATTTT. Translating it yields CASSVGGRPTDTQYF.

The chain carries TRBV19 and TRBJ2-7; 10 bases agree with TRBD1. The CDR3 runs 13 residues. CDR1 and CDR2 (germline): LNHDA, SQIVND (reference sequence). V trimming: 8 bases; J trimming: 6 bases; junction bases outside the gene matches: 7. CDR3 loop: CASAGTGVSEQYF. In nucleotides, the CDR3 is TGTGCCAGTGCCGGGACAGGGGTCTCCGAGCAGTACTTC. The complete variable domain, with remaining parts taken from reference TRBV19 and TRBJ2-7, reads DGGITQSPKYLFRKEGQNVTLSCEQNLNHDAMYWYRQDPGQGLRLIYYSQIVNDFQKGDIAEGYSVSREKKESFPLTVTSAQKNPTAFYLCASAGTGVSEQYFGPGTRLTVT.

The V and J genes are TRBV2 and TRBJ2-7, with a tentative D call TRBD2 (6 bases). This CDR3 is built from 15 residues. The germline V gene encodes CDR1 SNHLY and CDR2 FYNNEI. The V and J ends lost 6 bases and 2 bases respectively, with 17 bases between them. CDR3 sequence: CASSPDGGRTYEQYF. CDR3 nucleotide sequence: TGTGCCAGCAGCCCGGATGGGGGGAGGACCTACGAGCAGTACTTC.

The V call is TRBV11-2, the J call TRBJ1-2; no reliable D call. Trimming took 1 base from V and 8 from J, leaving 14 bases between them. The germline V gene has CDR1 SGHAT and CDR2 FQNNGV. The CDR3 runs to 14 residues. As DNA, the CDR3 is TGTGCCAGCAGCTTAGCGAGGGCAGACGGGGGCTACACCTTC. Its protein product is CASSLARADGGYTF.

This clone showed up just once. The J gene is TRBJ1-6, the V gene TRBV19; D is possibly TRBD1 (5 bases). Germline V CDR1 and CDR2: LNHDA, SQIVND (reference sequence). Trimming took 4 bases from V and 8 from J, leaving 12 bases between them. The CDR3 runs to 14 residues. The CDR3 spells CASSSPGRDSPLHF. CDR3 DNA: TGTGCCAGTAGTAGCCCGGGGCGGGATTCACCCCTCCACTTT.

This chain connects TRBV24-1 to TRBJ2-1; 9 bases agree with TRBD1. The CDR3 consists of 18 residues. The V and J ends lost 0 bases and 5 bases, in that order; junction bases with no gene match: 10. The germline gives CDR1 KGHDR, CDR2 SFDVKD. The CDR3 sequence is CATSDLGLGQGGDNEQFF. CDR3 nucleotides: TGTGCCACCAGTGATTTGGGCCTGGGACAGGGTGGGGACAATGAGCAGTTCTTC.

The J gene is TRBJ1-2, the V gene TRBV12-3 or TRBV12-4; the D is unclear. V dropped 6 bases and J dropped 4 bases, with 9 bases sitting between them. The CDR3 loop spans 12 amino acids. CDR3 DNA: TGTGCCAGCAGCCTGACGGGCTATGGCTACACCTTC. Translated: CASSLTGYGYTF.

V and J are TRBV6-5 and TRBJ1-2; D not resolved. Germline CDR1 reads MNHEY; CDR2 reads SVGAGI. With 7 bases removed from V and 2 bases from J, the gap between germline ends came to 11 bases. This CDR3 contains 13 residues. CDR3 sequence: CASTRDGNYGYTF. CDR3 sequence (DNA): TGTGCCAGCACTCGAGACGGGAACTATGGCTACACCTTC.

This sequence joins TRBV4-1 and TRBJ2-7; D uncertain. V lost 3 bases to trimming and J lost 4 bases, with 10 bases between them. Germline values: CDR1 MGHRA, CDR2 YSYEKL. This CDR3 has 13 amino acids. The CDR3 sequence: CASSQDPLYEQYF. CDR3 in DNA: TGCGCCAGCAGCCAGGACCCCTTATACGAGCAGTACTTC.